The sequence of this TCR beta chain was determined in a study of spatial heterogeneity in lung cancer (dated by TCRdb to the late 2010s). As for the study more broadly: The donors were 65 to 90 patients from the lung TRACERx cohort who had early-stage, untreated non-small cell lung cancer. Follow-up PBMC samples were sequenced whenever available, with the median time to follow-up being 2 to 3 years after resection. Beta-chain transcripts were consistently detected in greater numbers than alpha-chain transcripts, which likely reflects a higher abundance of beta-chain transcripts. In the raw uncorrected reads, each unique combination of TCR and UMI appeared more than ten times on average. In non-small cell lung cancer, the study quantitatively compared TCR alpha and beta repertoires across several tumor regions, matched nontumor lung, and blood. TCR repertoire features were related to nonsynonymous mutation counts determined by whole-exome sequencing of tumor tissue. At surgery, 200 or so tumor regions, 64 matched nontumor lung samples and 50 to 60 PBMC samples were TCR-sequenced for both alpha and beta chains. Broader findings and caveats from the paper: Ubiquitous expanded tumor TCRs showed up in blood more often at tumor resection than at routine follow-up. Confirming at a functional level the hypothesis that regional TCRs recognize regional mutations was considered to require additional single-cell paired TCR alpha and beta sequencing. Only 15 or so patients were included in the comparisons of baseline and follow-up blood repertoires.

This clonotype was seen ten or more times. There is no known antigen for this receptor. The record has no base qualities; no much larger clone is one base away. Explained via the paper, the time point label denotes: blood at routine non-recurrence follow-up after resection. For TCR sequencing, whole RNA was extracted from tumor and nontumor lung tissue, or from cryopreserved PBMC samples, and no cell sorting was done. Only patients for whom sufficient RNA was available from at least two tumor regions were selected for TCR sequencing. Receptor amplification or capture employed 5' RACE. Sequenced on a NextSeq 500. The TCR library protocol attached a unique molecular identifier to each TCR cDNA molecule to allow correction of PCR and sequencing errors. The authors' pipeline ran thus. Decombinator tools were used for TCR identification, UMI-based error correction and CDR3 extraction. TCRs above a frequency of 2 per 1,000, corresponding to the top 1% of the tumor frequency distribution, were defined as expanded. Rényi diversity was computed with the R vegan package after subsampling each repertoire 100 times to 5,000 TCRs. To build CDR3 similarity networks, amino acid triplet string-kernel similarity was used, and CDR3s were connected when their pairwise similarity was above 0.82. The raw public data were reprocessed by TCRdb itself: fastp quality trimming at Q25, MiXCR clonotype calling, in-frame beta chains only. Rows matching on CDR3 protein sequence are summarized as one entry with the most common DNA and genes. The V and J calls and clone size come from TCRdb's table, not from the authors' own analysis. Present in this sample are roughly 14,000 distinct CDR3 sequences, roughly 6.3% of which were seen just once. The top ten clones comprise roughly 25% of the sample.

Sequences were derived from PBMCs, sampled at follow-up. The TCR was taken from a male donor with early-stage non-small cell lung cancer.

The CDR3 region: CASSPSGTPWEKLFF. The nucleotide sequence is given as TGTGCCAGCAGCCCCTCCGGGACCCCGTGGGAAAAACTGTTTTTT. The chain employs TRBV11-2 and TRBJ1-4; perhaps TRBD1 is the D gene, with 5 bases matching. For CDR1 and CDR2, the germline V gene lists SGHAT and FQNNGV. The CDR3 goes from the cysteine to the phenylalanine over 15 residues. Only the CDR3 DNA stays, 45 bases, in frame from base 1. V is shortened by 5 bases, J by 8 bases, and the region joining them spans 18 bases.